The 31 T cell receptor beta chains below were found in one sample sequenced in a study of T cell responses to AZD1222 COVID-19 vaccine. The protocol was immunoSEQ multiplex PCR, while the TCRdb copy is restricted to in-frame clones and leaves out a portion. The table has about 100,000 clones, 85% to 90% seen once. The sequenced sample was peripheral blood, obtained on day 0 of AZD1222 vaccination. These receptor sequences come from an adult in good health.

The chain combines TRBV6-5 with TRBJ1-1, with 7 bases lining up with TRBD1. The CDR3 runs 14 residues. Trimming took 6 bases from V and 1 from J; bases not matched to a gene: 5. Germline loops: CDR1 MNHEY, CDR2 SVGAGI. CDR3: CASRNRGSNTEAFF. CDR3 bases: TGTGCCAGCAGAAACAGGGGATCGAACACTGAAGCTTTCTTT.

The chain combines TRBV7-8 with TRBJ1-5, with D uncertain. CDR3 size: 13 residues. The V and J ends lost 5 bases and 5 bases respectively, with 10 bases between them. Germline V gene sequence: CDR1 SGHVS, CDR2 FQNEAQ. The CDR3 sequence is CASSTRKDQPQHF. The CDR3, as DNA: TGTGCCAGCAGCACCAGGAAGGATCAGCCCCAGCATTTT.

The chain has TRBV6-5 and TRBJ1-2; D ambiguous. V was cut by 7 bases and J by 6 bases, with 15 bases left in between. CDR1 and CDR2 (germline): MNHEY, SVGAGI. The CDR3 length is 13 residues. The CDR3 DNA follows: TGTGCCAGCACGGCAGGAAGCCCGAATGGCTACACCTTC. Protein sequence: CASTAGSPNGYTF.

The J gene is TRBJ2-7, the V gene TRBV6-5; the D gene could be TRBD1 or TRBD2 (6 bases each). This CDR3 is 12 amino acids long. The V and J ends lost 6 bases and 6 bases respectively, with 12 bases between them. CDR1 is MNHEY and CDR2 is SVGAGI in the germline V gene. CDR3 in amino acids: CASSQQGGEQYF. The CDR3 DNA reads TGTGCCAGCAGCCAACAGGGAGGCGAGCAGTACTTC.

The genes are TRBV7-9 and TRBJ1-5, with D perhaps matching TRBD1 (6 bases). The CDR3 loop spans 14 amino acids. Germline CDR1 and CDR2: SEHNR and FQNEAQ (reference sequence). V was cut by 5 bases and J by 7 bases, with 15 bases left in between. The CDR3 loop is CASSASRGDQPQHF. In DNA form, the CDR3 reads TGTGCCAGCAGCGCCTCGAGGGGGGACCAGCCCCAGCATTTT.

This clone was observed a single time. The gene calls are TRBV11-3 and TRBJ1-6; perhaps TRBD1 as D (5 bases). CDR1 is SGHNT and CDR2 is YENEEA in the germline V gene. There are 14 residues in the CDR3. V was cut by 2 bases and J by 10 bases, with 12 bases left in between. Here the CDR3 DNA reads TGTGCCAGCAGCTTACAGGGCAGTATGTCACCCCTCCACTTT. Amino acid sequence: CASSLQGSMSPLHF.

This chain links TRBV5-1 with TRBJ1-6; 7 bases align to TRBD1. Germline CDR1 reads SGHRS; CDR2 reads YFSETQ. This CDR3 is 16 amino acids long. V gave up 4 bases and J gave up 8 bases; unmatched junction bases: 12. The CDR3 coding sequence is TGCGCCAGCAGCATCCAGACAGGGAAGACGTATTCACCCCTCCACTTT. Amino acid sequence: CASSIQTGKTYSPLHF.

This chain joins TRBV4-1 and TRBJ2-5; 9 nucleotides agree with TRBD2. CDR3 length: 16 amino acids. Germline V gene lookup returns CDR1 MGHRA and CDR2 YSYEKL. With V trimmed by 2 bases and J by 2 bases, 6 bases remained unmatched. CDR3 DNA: TGCGCCAGCAGCCAAATACTTGCGGGGGGGCAAGAGACCCAGTACTTC. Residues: CASSQILAGGQETQYF.

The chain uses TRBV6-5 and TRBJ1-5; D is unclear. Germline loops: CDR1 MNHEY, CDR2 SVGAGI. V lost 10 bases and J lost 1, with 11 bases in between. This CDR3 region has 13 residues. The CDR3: CATGWQSNQPQHF. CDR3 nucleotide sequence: TGTGCCACCGGGTGGCAGAGCAATCAGCCCCAGCATTTT.

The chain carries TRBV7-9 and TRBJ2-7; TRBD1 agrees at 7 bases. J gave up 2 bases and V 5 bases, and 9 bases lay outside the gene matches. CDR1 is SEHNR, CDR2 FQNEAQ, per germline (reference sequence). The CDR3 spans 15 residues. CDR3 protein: CASSPGTDLTYEQYF. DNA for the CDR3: TGTGCCAGCAGCCCCGGGACAGATTTAACCTACGAGCAGTACTTC.

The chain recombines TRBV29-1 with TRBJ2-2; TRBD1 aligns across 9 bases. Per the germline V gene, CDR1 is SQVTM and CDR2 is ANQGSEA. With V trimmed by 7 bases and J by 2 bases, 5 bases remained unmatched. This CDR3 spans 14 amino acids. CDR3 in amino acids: CSAEGQGNTGELFF. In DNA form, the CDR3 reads TGCAGCGCCGAGGGACAGGGAAACACCGGGGAGCTGTTTTTT.

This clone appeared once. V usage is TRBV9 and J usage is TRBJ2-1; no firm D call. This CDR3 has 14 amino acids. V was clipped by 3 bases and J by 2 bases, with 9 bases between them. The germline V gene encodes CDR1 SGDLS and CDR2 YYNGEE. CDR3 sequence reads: CASSGPVTYNEQFF. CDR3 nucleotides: TGTGCCAGCAGCGGTCCGGTTACCTACAATGAGCAGTTCTTC.

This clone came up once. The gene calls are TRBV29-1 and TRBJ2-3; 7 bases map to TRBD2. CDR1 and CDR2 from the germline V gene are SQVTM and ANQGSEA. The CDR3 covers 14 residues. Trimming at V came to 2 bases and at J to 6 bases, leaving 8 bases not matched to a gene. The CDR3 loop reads CSVESGTTGDTQYF. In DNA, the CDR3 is TGCAGCGTTGAAAGCGGGACTACTGGGGATACGCAGTATTTT.

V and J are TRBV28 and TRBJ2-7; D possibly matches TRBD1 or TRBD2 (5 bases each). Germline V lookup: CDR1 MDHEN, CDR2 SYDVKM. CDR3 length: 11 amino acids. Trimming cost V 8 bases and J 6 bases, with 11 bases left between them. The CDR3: CASYQGAEQYF. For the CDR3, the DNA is TGTGCCAGCTATCAGGGAGCCGAGCAGTACTTC.

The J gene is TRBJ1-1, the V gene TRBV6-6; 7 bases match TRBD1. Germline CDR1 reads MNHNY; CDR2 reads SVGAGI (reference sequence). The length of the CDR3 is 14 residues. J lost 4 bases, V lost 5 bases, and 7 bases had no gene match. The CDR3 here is CASSRDSGGTEAFF. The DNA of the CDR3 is TGTGCCAGCAGTCGGGACAGTGGCGGCACTGAAGCTTTCTTT.

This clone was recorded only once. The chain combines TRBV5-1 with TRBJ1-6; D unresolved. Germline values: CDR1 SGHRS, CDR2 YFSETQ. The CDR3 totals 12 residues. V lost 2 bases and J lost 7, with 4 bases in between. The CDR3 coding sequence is TGCGCCAGCAGCTTCGCGAATTCACCCCTCCACTTT. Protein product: CASSFANSPLHF.

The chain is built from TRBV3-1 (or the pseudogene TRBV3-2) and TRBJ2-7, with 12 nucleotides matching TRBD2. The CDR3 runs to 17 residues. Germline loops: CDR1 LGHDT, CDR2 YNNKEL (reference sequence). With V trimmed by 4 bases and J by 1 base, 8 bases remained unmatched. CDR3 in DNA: TGTGCCAGCAGCCCACTAGCGGGAGGAATACTTTCCTACGAGCAGTACTTC. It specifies CASSPLAGGILSYEQYF.

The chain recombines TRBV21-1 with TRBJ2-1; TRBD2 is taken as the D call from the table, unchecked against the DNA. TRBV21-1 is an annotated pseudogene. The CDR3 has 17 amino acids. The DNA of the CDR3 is TGTGCCAGCAGCACGCGCCGGGAAGCGGGGTCCTACAATGAGCAGTTCTTC. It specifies CASSTRREAGSYNEQFF.

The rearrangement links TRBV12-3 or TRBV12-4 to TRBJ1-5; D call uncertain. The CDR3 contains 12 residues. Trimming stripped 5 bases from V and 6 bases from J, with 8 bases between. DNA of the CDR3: TGTGCCAGCAGTCCGAATCGTCAGCCCCAGCATTTT. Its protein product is CASSPNRQPQHF.

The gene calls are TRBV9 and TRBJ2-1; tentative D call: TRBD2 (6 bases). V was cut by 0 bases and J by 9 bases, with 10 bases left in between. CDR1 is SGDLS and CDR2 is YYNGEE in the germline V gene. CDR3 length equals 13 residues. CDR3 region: CASSVVSRGEQFF. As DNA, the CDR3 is TGTGCCAGCAGCGTAGTATCGCGGGGTGAGCAGTTCTTC.

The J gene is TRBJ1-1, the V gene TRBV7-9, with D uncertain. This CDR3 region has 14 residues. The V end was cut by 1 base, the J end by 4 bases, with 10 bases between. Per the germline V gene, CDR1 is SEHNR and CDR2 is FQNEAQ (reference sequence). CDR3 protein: CASSLEKSTTEAFF. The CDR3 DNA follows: TGTGCCAGCAGCTTAGAGAAATCTACCACTGAAGCTTTCTTT.

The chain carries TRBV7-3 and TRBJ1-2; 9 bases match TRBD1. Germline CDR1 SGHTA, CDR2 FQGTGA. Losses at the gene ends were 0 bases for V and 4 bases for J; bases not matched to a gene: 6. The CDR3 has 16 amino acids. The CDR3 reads CASSLTGTGQPYGYTF. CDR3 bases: TGTGCCAGCAGCTTAACCGGGACAGGGCAGCCCTATGGCTACACCTTC.

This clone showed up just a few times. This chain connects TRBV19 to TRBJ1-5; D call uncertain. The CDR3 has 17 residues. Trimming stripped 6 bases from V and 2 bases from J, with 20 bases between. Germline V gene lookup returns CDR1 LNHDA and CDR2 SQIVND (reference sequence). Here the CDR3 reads CASRSSASGGRNQPQHF. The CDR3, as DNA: TGTGCCAGTAGATCTAGTGCGTCCGGAGGGCGCAATCAGCCCCAGCATTTT.

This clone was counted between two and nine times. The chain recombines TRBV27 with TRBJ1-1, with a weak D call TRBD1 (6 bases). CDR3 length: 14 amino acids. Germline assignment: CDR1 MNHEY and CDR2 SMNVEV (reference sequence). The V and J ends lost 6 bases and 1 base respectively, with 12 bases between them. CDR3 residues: CASSRQAGNTEAFF. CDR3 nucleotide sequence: TGTGCCAGCAGCCGACAGGCTGGGAACACTGAAGCTTTCTTT.

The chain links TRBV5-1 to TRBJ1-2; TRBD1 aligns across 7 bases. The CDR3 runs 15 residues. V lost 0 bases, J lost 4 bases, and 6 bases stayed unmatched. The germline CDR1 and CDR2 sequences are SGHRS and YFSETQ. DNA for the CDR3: TGCGCCAGCAGCTTGGACCCCCGGGACAGCTATGGCTACACCTTC. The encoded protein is CASSLDPRDSYGYTF.

The CDR3 region has the DNA TGTGCCAGTAGTGCGCTGGGCTATGGCTACACCTTC. It is translated as CASSALGYGYTF. The chain combines TRBV19 with TRBJ1-2; D is uncertain. CDR1 is LNHDA, CDR2 SQIVND, per germline (reference sequence). The CDR3 covers 12 residues. V was shortened by 5 bases and J by 4 bases, with 8 bases between the two germline ends. The full variable domain, its missing parts supplied by reference TRBV19 and TRBJ1-2, is DGGITQSPKYLFRKEGQNVTLSCEQNLNHDAMYWYRQDPGQGLRLIYYSQIVNDFQKGDIAEGYSVSREKKESFPLTVTSAQKNPTAFYLCASSALGYGYTFGSGTRLTVV.

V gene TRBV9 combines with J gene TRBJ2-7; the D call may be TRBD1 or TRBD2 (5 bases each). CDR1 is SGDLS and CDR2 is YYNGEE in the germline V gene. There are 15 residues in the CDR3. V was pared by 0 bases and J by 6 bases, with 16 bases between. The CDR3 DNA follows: TGTGCCAGCAGCGTAGGACGTGGGGGTGCCGGCGAGCAGTACTTC. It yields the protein CASSVGRGGAGEQYF. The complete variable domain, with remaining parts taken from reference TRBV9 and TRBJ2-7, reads DSGVTQTPKHLITATGQRVTLRCSPRSGDLSVYWYQQSLDQGLQFLIQYYNGEERAKGNILERFSAQQFPDLHSELNLSSLELGDSALYFCASSVGRGGAGEQYFGPGTRLTVT.

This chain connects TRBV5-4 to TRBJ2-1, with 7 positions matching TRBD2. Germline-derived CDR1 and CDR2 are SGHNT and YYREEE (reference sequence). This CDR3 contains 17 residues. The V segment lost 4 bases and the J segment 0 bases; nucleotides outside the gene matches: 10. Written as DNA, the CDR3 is TGTGCCAGCAGCCCACCTAGCGGAGCACCCTCCTACAATGAGCAGTTCTTC. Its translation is CASSPPSGAPSYNEQFF.

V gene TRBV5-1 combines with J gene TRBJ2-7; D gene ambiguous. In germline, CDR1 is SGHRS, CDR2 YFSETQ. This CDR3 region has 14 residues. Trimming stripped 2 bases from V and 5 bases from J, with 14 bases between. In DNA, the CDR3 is TGCGCCAGCAGCTTCACGAGGCCAGGCGACGAGCAGTACTTC. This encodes CASSFTRPGDEQYF.

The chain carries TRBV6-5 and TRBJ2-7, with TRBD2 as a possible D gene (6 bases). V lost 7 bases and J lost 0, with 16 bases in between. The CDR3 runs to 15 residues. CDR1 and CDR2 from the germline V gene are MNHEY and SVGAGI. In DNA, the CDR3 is TGTGCCAGCACCAACTACCCCGGGGGCTCCTACGAGCAGTACTTC. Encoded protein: CASTNYPGGSYEQYF.

The CDR3 loop is CASSIRDTQYF. CDR3 DNA sequence: TGTGCCAGTAGTATAAGGGATACGCAGTATTTT. The V call is TRBV19, the J call TRBJ2-3; no firm D call. The CDR3 covers 11 residues. Between the trimmed V and J ends, which lost 2 bases and 6 bases, there was a span of 3 bases. Per germline, CDR1 LNHDA and CDR2 SQIVND (reference sequence).